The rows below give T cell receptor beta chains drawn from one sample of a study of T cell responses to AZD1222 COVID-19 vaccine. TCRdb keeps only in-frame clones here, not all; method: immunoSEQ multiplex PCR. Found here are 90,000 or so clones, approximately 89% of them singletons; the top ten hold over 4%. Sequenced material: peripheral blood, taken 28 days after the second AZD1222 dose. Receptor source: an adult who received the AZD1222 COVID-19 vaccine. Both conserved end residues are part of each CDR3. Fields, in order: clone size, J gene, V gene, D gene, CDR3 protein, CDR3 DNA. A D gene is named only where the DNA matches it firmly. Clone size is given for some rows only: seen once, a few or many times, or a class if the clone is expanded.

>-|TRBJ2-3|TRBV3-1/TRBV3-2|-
CASSQERWDTQYF
TGTGCCAGCAGCCAAGAAAGGTGGGATACGCAGTATTTT
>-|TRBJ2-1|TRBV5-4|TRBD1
CASSQPGQYNEQFF
TGTGCCAGCAGTCAACCGGGACAGTACAATGAGCAGTTCTTC
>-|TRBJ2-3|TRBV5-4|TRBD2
CASRKSGGPTDTQYF
TGTGCCAGCAGGAAGAGCGGGGGTCCTACAGATACGCAGTATTTT
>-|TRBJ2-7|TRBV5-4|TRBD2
CASSPTSGGAYEQYF
TGTGCCAGCAGCCCGACTAGCGGGGGGGCCTACGAGCAGTACTTC
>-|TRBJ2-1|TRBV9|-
CASSVYDSFRDEQFF
TGTGCCAGCAGCGTATACGACAGCTTCAGGGATGAGCAGTTCTTC
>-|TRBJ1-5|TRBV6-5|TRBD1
CASSSGQAYNQPQHF
TGTGCCAGCAGTTCCGGACAGGCCTATAATCAGCCCCAGCATTTT
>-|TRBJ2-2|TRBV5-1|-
CASSLSASNTGELFF
TGCGCCAGCAGCTTAAGCGCTTCGAACACCGGGGAGCTGTTTTTT
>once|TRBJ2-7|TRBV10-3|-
CAISESTLDHEQYF
TGTGCCATCAGTGAATCCACGCTGGATCACGAGCAGTACTTC
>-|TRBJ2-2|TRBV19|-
CASSIRLVGGELFF
TGTGCCAGTAGCATCAGGTTGGTCGGAGGGGAGCTGTTTTTT
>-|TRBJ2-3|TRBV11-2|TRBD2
CASSVGTSVKGDTQYF
TGTGCCAGCAGCGTAGGGACTAGCGTTAAGGGAGATACGCAGTATTTT
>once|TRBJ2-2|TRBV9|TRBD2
CASSVGGLAGTGELFF
TGTGCCAGCAGCGTAGGCGGACTAGCGGGCACCGGGGAGCTGTTTTTT
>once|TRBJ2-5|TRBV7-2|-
CASSPGGLGETQYF
TGTGCCAGCAGCCCAGGAGGGTTAGGTGAGACCCAGTACTTC
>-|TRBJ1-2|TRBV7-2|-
CASSLRGTAGYTF
TGTGCCAGCAGCTTAAGGGGAACAGCGGGCTACACCTTC
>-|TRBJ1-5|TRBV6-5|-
CASSRAGTQHF
TGTGCCAGCAGTCGGGCAGGTACCCAGCATTTT
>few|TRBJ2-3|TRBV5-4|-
CASSLFVGSQYF
TGTGCCAGCAGCTTGTTCGTCGGTTCACAGTATTTT
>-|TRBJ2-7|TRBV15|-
CATSRERLAGSHEQYF
TGTGCCACCAGCAGAGAACGCCTAGCTGGGAGCCACGAGCAGTACTTC
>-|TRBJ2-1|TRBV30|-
CAWSQSNEQFF
TGTGCCTGGAGTCAGTCCAATGAGCAGTTCTTC
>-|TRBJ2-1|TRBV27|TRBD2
CASGTSPYNEQFF
TGTGCCAGCGGGACTAGCCCCTACAATGAGCAGTTCTTC
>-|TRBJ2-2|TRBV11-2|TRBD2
CASSLRTLGLATGELFF
TGTGCCAGCAGCTTAAGGACATTGGGACTAGCCACCGGGGAGCTGTTTTTT
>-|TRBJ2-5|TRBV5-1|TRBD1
CASSRPGTGQETQYF
TGCGCCAGCAGCCGACCCGGGACAGGGCAAGAGACCCAGTACTTC
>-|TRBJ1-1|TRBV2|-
CASHQPTAYTEAFF
TGTGCCAGCCATCAACCAACAGCGTACACTGAAGCTTTCTTT
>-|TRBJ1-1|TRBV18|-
CASSPYGPGSGTEAFF
TGTGCCAGCTCACCCTACGGACCGGGTTCGGGCACTGAAGCTTTCTTT
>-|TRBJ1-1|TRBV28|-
CASSLGGAGGNTEAFF
TGTGCCAGCAGTTTAGGTGGGGCGGGCGGGAACACTGAAGCTTTCTTT
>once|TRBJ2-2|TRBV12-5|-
CASGRTTNTGELFF
TGTGCTAGTGGCCGAACCACTAACACCGGGGAGCTGTTTTTT
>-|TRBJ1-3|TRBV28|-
CASSSTRASGNTIYF
TGTGCCAGCAGTTCTACTAGGGCCTCTGGAAACACCATATATTTT
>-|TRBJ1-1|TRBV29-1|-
CSVEAGAEAFF
TGCAGCGTTGAAGCGGGTGCTGAAGCTTTCTTT
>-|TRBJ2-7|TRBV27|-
CASSLKTGPGRYF
TGTGCCAGCAGTTTAAAGACGGGCCCAGGTCGGTACTTC
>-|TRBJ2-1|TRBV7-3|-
CASSLEGPYNEQFF
TGTGCCAGCAGCTTAGAGGGACCCTACAATGAGCAGTTCTTC
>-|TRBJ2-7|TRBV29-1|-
CSVCWDTPYEQYF
TGCAGCGTTTGCTGGGACACACCCTACGAGCAGTACTTC
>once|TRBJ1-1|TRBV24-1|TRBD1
CATSRSGGGTEAFF
TGTGCCACCAGTAGGTCAGGGGGTGGCACTGAAGCTTTCTTT
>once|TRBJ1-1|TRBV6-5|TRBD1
CASSYGTGVTEAFF
TGTGCCAGCAGTTACGGGACAGGGGTGACTGAAGCTTTCTTT
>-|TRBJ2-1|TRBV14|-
CASSQRLIGNEQFF
TGTGCCAGCAGCCAAAGACTTATAGGGAATGAGCAGTTCTTC
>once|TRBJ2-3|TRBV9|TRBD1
CASSQGGSTDTQYF
TGTGCCAGCAGCCAAGGGGGCAGCACAGATACGCAGTATTTT
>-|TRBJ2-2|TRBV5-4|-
CASSIDRNTGELFF
TGTGCCAGCAGCATCGACAGGAACACCGGGGAGCTGTTTTTT
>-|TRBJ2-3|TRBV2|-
CASSVVSTDTQYF
TGTGCCAGCAGTGTGGTTAGCACAGATACGCAGTATTTT
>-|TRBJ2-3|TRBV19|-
CASSIEGRGSTDTQYF
TGTGCCAGTAGTATAGAGGGCAGAGGTAGCACAGATACGCAGTATTTT
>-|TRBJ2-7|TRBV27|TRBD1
CASSQSTGRSYEQYF
TGTGCCAGCAGTCAATCGACAGGGAGAAGCTACGAGCAGTACTTC
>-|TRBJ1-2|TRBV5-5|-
CASSLGFAQGYTF
TGTGCCAGCAGCTTGGGATTCGCGCAGGGCTACACCTTC
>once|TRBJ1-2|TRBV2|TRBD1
CASTRDRGFSNYGYTF
TGTGCCAGCACCCGGGACAGGGGATTTTCTAACTATGGCTACACCTTC
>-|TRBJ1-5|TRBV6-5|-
CASSPAKSNQPQHF
TGTGCCAGCAGCCCCGCAAAGTCCAATCAGCCCCAGCATTTT
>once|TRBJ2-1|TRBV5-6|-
CASSLASSYNEQFF
TGTGCCAGCAGCCTAGCTAGCTCCTACAATGAGCAGTTCTTC
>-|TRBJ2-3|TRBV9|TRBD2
CASSRGLAGAQDTQYF
TGTGCCAGCAGCCGGGGACTAGCGGGGGCACAAGATACGCAGTATTTT
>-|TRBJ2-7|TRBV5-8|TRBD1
CASSTQGANSEQYF
TGTGCCAGCAGCACCCAGGGGGCTAATAGCGAGCAGTACTTC
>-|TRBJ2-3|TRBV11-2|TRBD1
CASNRGRIPTDTQYF
TGTGCCAGTAACAGGGGGCGCATCCCCACAGATACGCAGTATTTT
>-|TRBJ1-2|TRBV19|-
CASSIAGHGYTF
TGTGCCAGTAGTATAGCGGGCCATGGCTACACCTTC
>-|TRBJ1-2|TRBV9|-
CASSVAGAANYGYTF
TGTGCCAGCAGCGTAGCAGGGGCGGCTAACTATGGCTACACCTTC
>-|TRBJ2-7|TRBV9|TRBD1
CASSVAPQGAFNEQYF
TGTGCCAGCAGCGTAGCCCCACAGGGGGCATTTAACGAGCAGTACTTC
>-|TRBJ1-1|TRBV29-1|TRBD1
CSVDGLAGQGGPEAFF
TGCAGCGTTGATGGATTGGCGGGACAGGGGGGCCCTGAAGCTTTCTTT
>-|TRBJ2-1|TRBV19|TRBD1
CASSVQGSYNEQFF
TGTGCCAGTAGTGTACAGGGGTCCTACAATGAGCAGTTCTTC
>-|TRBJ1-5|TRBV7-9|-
CASSNPGEYSNQPQHF
TGTGCCAGCAGCAACCCTGGGGAGTATAGCAATCAGCCCCAGCATTTT
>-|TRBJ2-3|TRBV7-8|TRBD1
CASSLGDRGSTDTQYF
TGTGCCAGCAGCTTAGGGGACAGGGGGAGCACAGATACGCAGTATTTT
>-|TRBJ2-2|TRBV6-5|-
CASSYSTGELFF
TGTGCCAGCAGTTACTCAACCGGGGAGCTGTTTTTT
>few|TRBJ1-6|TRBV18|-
CASSPQADSPLHF
TGTGCCAGCTCACCACAGGCCGATTCACCCCTCCACTTT
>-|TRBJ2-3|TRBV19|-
CANKGPIRGGTDTQYF
TGTGCCAATAAAGGACCTATCAGGGGCGGCACAGATACGCAGTATTTT
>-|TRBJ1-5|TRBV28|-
CASTPGGGQPQHF
TGTGCCAGCACCCCGGGGGGAGGGCAGCCCCAGCATTTT
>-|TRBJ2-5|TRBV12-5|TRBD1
CASGLVQGTQETQYF
TGTGCTAGTGGTTTGGTACAGGGGACCCAAGAGACCCAGTACTTC
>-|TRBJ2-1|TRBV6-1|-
CASSEVGTVGDEQFF
TGTGCCAGCAGTGAAGTGGGGACGGTTGGCGATGAGCAGTTCTTC